The 8 T cell receptor beta chains listed next were all sequenced from one sample in a study of blood T cell repertoires in COVID-19. Sequenced by immunoSEQ multiplex PCR; TCRdb stores in-frame clones only, minus some. The sample includes 200,000 to 250,000 clones, 85% to 90% of them seen just once. Sequenced input: peripheral blood. The receptors derive from a woman aged 45-65 years with COVID-19, enrolled during active disease.

This rearrangement joins TRBV6-5 to TRBJ2-5; D may be TRBD1 (6 bases). The V gene's germline CDR1 is MNHEY and CDR2 SVGAGI. Between the trimmed V and J ends, which lost 6 bases and 2 bases, there was a span of 10 bases. There are 13 residues in the CDR3. The DNA for the CDR3 is TGTGCCAGCAGAAGGACAGTTCAAGAGACCCAGTACTTC. Translated: CASRRTVQETQYF.

The CDR3 protein is CASSFVSGANVLTF. The CDR3 DNA reads TGTGCCAGCAGTTTCGTATCTGGGGCCAACGTCCTGACTTTC. The rearrangement uses TRBV28 and TRBJ2-6, with D uncertain. Germline CDR1 and CDR2: MDHEN and SYDVKM. V was cut by 3 bases and J by 1 base, with 4 bases left in between. There are 14 residues in the CDR3.

V is TRBV4-1 and J is TRBJ2-6, with 8 nucleotides matching TRBD1. The CDR3 is 19 amino acids. V was clipped by 0 bases and J by 1 base; unmatched bases: 8. The germline V gene has CDR1 MGHRA and CDR2 YSYEKL. CDR3 loop: CASSQEGARGLSGANVLTF. In DNA form, the CDR3 reads TGCGCCAGCAGCCAAGAGGGAGCCAGGGGGCTGTCTGGGGCCAACGTCCTGACTTTC.

A single count supports this clone. The V call is TRBV7-4, the J call TRBJ1-4; D remains unclear. Germline-derived CDR1 and CDR2 are SGHVT and SQSDAQ. The CDR3 has 18 amino acids. V gave up 2 bases and J gave up 0 bases, with 16 bases separating them. The CDR3 spells CASSLFKRQNTTNEKLFF. The CDR3 DNA sequence: TGTGCCAGCAGCTTATTTAAGAGGCAGAACACAACTAATGAAAAACTGTTTTTT.

V is TRBV10-3 and J is TRBJ1-2, with D unresolved. The V and J ends lost 6 bases and 4 bases respectively, with 9 bases between them. CDR3 size: 12 residues. CDR1 is ENHRY, CDR2 SYGVKD, per germline. The CDR3 spells CAIRRESYGYTF. As DNA, the CDR3 is TGTGCCATCAGGAGGGAGAGCTATGGCTACACCTTC.

The chain combines TRBV6-4 with TRBJ2-3; 10 bases are shared with TRBD1. The CDR3 length is 17 residues. Losses at the gene ends were 6 bases for V and 0 bases for J; bases not matched to a gene: 9. CDR1 MRHNA and CDR2 SNTAGT come from the germline V gene. The CDR3 here is CASSPGQGIMSTDTQYF. CDR3 in DNA: TGTGCCAGCAGCCCGGGACAGGGGATAATGAGCACAGATACGCAGTATTTT.

The V call is TRBV11-2, the J call TRBJ2-2; D might be TRBD1 (5 bases). V was trimmed by 5 bases and J by 4 bases, leaving 11 bases between them. In germline, CDR1 is SGHAT, CDR2 FQNNGV. The CDR3 runs 14 residues. CDR3: CASSLTGATGELFF. CDR3 bases: TGTGCCAGCAGCCTCACAGGTGCCACCGGGGAGCTGTTTTTT.

V is TRBV29-1 and J is TRBJ1-2, with 12 bases that match TRBD1. The CDR3 consists of 13 residues. The V segment lost 4 bases and the J segment 8 bases; nucleotides outside the gene matches: 5. Germline V gene data show CDR1 as SQVTM and CDR2 as ANQGSEA. This CDR3 is CSVAGQGAEGYTF. The DNA of the CDR3 is TGCAGCGTTGCGGGACAGGGGGCTGAGGGCTACACCTTC.